Following are 30 T cell receptor beta chains from one sample sequenced in a study of T cell changes during pregnancy in multiple sclerosis. Assay: immunoSEQ multiplex PCR; the TCRdb copy retains only in-frame clones and omits some. The sample lists 57,000 or so clones; approximately 91% were seen once. The material was peripheral blood, obtained in the second trimester of pregnancy. The receptors stem from a female donor with multiple sclerosis, enrolled in a pregnancy study.

The chain links TRBV10-3 to TRBJ1-1, with a weak D call TRBD1 (5 bases). The V gene's germline CDR1 is ENHRY and CDR2 SYGVKD. V dropped 6 bases and J dropped 0 bases, with 14 bases sitting between them. This CDR3 spans 15 amino acids. This chain's CDR3 is CAIRYMGGMNTEAFF. The CDR3 DNA is TGTGCCATCAGATATATGGGGGGGATGAACACTGAAGCTTTCTTT.

CDR3 nucleotide sequence: TGCGCCAGTCGAGTAGCGGGGAACTCCTACGAGCAGTACTTC. It translates to CASRVAGNSYEQYF. This chain links TRBV5-1 with TRBJ2-7; 8 nucleotides line up with TRBD2. Unmatched junction bases numbered 7, after V lost 8 bases and J lost 0 bases. Germline CDR1 SGHRS, CDR2 YFSETQ. This CDR3 has 14 amino acids.

Here the CDR3 DNA reads TGTGCCAGTAGTATAGATCGGAACACTGAAGCTTTCTTT. It is translated as CASSIDRNTEAFF. The chain has TRBV19 and TRBJ1-1; D is unclear. V was clipped by 0 bases and J by 1 base, with 3 bases between them. This CDR3 comprises 13 residues. Germline V CDR1 and CDR2: LNHDA, SQIVND (reference sequence).

The chain couples TRBV19 to TRBJ1-5; D may be TRBD1 (5 bases). V lost 5 bases, J lost 7 bases, and 18 bases lay in between. The CDR3 spans 15 residues. From germline, CDR1 is LNHDA and CDR2 SQIVND (reference sequence). In DNA form, the CDR3 reads TGTGCCAGTAGTCAGAGGCGGGGCTGGGAACAGCCCCAGCATTTT. Its translation: CASSQRRGWEQPQHF.

This chain connects TRBV6-6 to TRBJ1-1, with D maybe TRBD1 (5 bases). The CDR3 extends over 15 amino acids. V was shortened by 2 bases and J by 0 bases, with 10 bases between the two germline ends. In germline, CDR1 is MNHNY, CDR2 SVGAGI (reference sequence). The CDR3 sequence: CASSYGASVNTEAFF. The CDR3 nucleotides read TGTGCCAGCAGTTACGGGGCATCGGTGAACACTGAAGCTTTCTTT.

This sequence joins TRBV27 and TRBJ1-2; possible D gene TRBD1, 5 bases. Trimming removed 6 bases from V and 2 bases from J, with 16 bases in between. Germline V gives CDR1 MNHEY, CDR2 SMNVEV (reference sequence). CDR3 length: 15 residues. CDR3 DNA: TGTGCCAGCAGGCCGGCGGGGCGCGTCAACTATGGCTACACCTTC. It yields the protein CASRPAGRVNYGYTF.

The V call is TRBV4-3, the J call TRBJ1-3; no clear D. CDR3 length: 13 residues. Between the trimmed V and J ends, which lost 2 bases and 3 bases, there was a span of 5 bases. Germline values: CDR1 LGHNA, CDR2 YSLEER. The CDR3 bases are TGCGCCAGCAGCCAACAACATGGAAACACCATATATTTT. This gives the protein CASSQQHGNTIYF.

This chain uses TRBV4-3 with TRBJ1-4, with D possibly matching TRBD1 (6 bases). The germline CDR1 and CDR2 sequences are LGHNA and YSLEER. The CDR3 sequence is 17 residues long. V was shortened by 2 bases and J by 0 bases, with 13 bases between the two germline ends. The CDR3 DNA follows: TGCGCCAGCAGCCAAAAGGGGGGGTTTGCAACTAATGAAAAACTGTTTTTT. Encoded protein: CASSQKGGFATNEKLFF.

The J gene is TRBJ2-3, the V gene TRBV20-1; 8 bases are a match to TRBD1. This CDR3 contains 11 residues. The ends lost 3 bases at V and 12 bases at J; junction bases unmatched: 5. The germline CDR1 and CDR2 sequences are DFQATT and SNEGSKA (reference sequence). The CDR3 loop is CSARDRVVQYF. Written as DNA, the CDR3 is TGCAGTGCTAGGGACAGGGTTGTACAGTATTTT.

This rearrangement joins TRBV5-1 to TRBJ2-3, with 11 nucleotides matching TRBD2. Germline-derived CDR1 and CDR2 are SGHRS and YFSETQ. The CDR3 runs 16 residues. V lost 0 bases and J lost 4; bases outside the gene matches: 4. CDR3 protein: CASSLGSGGASDTQYF. CDR3 coding DNA: TGCGCCAGCAGCTTGGGTAGCGGGGGGGCCTCAGATACGCAGTATTTT.

The rearrangement uses TRBV28 and TRBJ1-1; 7 bases fit TRBD1. From germline, CDR1 is MDHEN and CDR2 SYDVKM. V lost 6 bases and J lost 4; bases outside the gene matches: 11. The CDR3 sequence is 15 residues long. As DNA, the CDR3 is TGTGCCAGCAGGGGCAGGGGGGCTGATGGCACTGAAGCTTTCTTT. It is translated as CASRGRGADGTEAFF.

This chain uses TRBV15 with TRBJ2-5; D remains ambiguous. This CDR3 has 11 amino acids. Trimming shortened V by 5 bases and J by 5 bases, and 6 bases separated the two germline ends. The V gene's germline CDR1 is LNHNV and CDR2 YYDKDF (reference sequence). DNA of the CDR3: TGTGCCACCAGCCTCCGGGAGACCCAGTACTTC. It is translated as CATSLRETQYF. The whole variable domain, filled in from reference TRBV15 and TRBJ2-5, reads DAMVIQNPRYQVTQFGKPVTLSCSQTLNHNVMYWYQQKSSQAPKLLFHYYDKDFNNEADTPDNFQSRRPNTSFCFLDIRSPGLGDTAMYLCATSLRETQYFGPGTRLLVL.

The J gene is TRBJ2-2, the V gene TRBV6-4, with 8 positions matching TRBD1. Germline CDR1 is MRHNA and CDR2 is SNTAGT. This CDR3 region has 15 residues. Germline trimming cut 4 bases from V and 5 bases from J; bases unmatched to any gene: 6. CDR3 residues: CASSVQGADTGELFF. In nucleotides, the CDR3 is TGTGCCAGCAGTGTTCAGGGGGCAGATACCGGGGAGCTGTTTTTT.

The chain joins TRBV23-1 to TRBJ2-5; 9 nucleotides line up with TRBD1. TRBV23-1 has ORF status, its function being uncertain. The CDR3 consists of 19 residues. V shed 0 bases and J 0 bases; nucleotides not matched to a gene: 11. This chain's CDR3 is CASSQSGGTGNWYQETQYF. CDR3 sequence (DNA): TGCGCCAGCAGTCAATCGGGAGGGACAGGGAATTGGTACCAAGAGACCCAGTACTTC.

The rearrangement uses TRBV28 and TRBJ2-7; D possibly corresponds to TRBD1 (5 bases). The germline gives CDR1 MDHEN, CDR2 SYDVKM. The CDR3 loop spans 12 amino acids. V gave up 6 bases and J gave up 2 bases, with 8 bases separating them. The CDR3 sequence: CASSRRAYEQYF. CDR3 nucleotides: TGTGCCAGCAGCCGCAGGGCCTACGAGCAGTACTTC. Looking up the rest from reference TRBV28 and TRBJ2-7 gives the full variable domain: DVKVTQSSRYLVKRTGEKVFLECVQDMDHENMFWYRQDPGLGLRLIYFSYDVKMKEKGDIPEGYSVSREKKERFSLILESASTNQTSMYLCASSRRAYEQYFGPGTRLTVT.

The genes are TRBV7-2 and TRBJ2-7, with D perhaps matching TRBD1 (7 bases). From germline, CDR1 is SGHTA and CDR2 FQGNSA. The CDR3 spans 17 residues. V gave up 1 base and J gave up 0 bases, with 16 bases separating them. The CDR3 nucleotides read TGTGCCAGCAGCTTAGTGTTTGGCGGGGACAGCTCCTACGAGCAGTACTTC. Its protein is CASSLVFGGDSSYEQYF. The full variable domain, rest sourced from reference TRBV7-2 and TRBJ2-7, is GAGVSQSPSNKVTEKGKDVELRCDPISGHTALYWYRQSLGQGLEFLIYFQGNSAPDKSGLPSDRFSAERTGGSVSTLTIQRTQQEDSAVYLCASSLVFGGDSSYEQYFGPGTRLTVT.

V usage is TRBV2 and J usage is TRBJ2-1, with 7 positions matching TRBD1. This CDR3 has 14 amino acids. Germline assignment: CDR1 SNHLY and CDR2 FYNNEI. Germline trimming cut 10 bases from V and 9 bases from J; bases unmatched to any gene: 15. This chain's CDR3 is CATARGLGTIEQFF. The CDR3 coding sequence is TGTGCCACCGCTAGGGGGCTCGGCACAATTGAGCAGTTCTTC.

This chain connects TRBV6-1 to TRBJ1-6; D is perhaps TRBD1 (5 bases). V lost 2 bases, J lost 8 bases, and 19 bases lay in between. The CDR3 runs to 17 residues. Germline-derived CDR1 and CDR2 are MNHNS and SASEGT. CDR3 sequence: CASSEMWRGRGDSPLHF. The CDR3 region has the DNA TGTGCCAGCAGTGAAATGTGGCGGGGTAGAGGGGATTCACCCCTCCACTTT.

The chain couples TRBV18 to TRBJ1-5, with TRBD1 as a possible D gene (5 bases). The V gene lost 1 base and the J gene lost 0 bases, with 7 bases spanning the gap. The CDR3 sequence is 15 residues long. CDR1 and CDR2 from the germline V gene are KGHSH and LQKENI. CDR3 in amino acids: CASSPQGNSNQPQHF. The CDR3 DNA follows: TGTGCCAGCTCACCACAGGGGAATAGCAATCAGCCCCAGCATTTT.

The chain is built from TRBV7-5 and TRBJ2-7; TRBD1 was called by the table and not checked on the DNA. TRBV7-5 is marked as a pseudogene. This CDR3 has 15 residues. CDR3 loop: CARAEPGQGVHEQYF. The DNA for the CDR3 is TGTGCCAGAGCGGAACCGGGACAGGGCGTACACGAGCAGTACTTC.

J is TRBJ2-7 and V is TRBV29-1; D may be TRBD1 (6 bases). Between the trimmed V and J ends, which lost 3 bases and 3 bases, there was a span of 9 bases. The germline gives CDR1 SQVTM, CDR2 ANQGSEA. The CDR3 length is 12 residues. CDR3 protein: CSVELGGYEQYF. As DNA, the CDR3 is TGCAGCGTTGAGTTAGGGGGCTACGAGCAGTACTTC.

By share of the sample, this clone is large. This sequence joins TRBV10-2 and TRBJ2-7; the D gene is possibly TRBD1 (6 bases). Germline CDR1 and CDR2: WSHSY and SAAADI. The CDR3 length is 15 residues. Trimming pared 0 bases from V and 0 bases from J, leaving 9 bases between. CDR3 DNA sequence: TGCGCCAGCAGTGAGTCCCCGGACAGCTCCTACGAGCAGTACTTC. Residues: CASSESPDSSYEQYF.

This sequence joins TRBV2 and TRBJ1-4, with D possibly TRBD1 on 5 matching bases. The CDR3 contains 13 residues. Trimming shortened V by 6 bases and J by 7 bases, and 12 bases separated the two germline ends. In germline, CDR1 is SNHLY, CDR2 FYNNEI. Here the CDR3 reads CASRETAGEKLFF. DNA of the CDR3: TGTGCCAGCAGGGAGACAGCGGGTGAAAAACTGTTTTTT. Based on the CDR3 plus reference TRBV2 and TRBJ1-4, the full variable domain is EPEVTQTPSHQVTQMGQEVILRCVPISNHLYFYWYRQILGQKVEFLVSFYNNEISEKSEIFDDQFSVERPDGSNFTLKIRSTKLEDSAMYFCASRETAGEKLFFGSGTQLSVL.

This clone was seen a single time. The V call is TRBV25-1, the J call TRBJ1-3; no firm D call. Germline V gene lookup returns CDR1 MGHDK and CDR2 SYGVNS. The CDR3 extends over 14 amino acids. V shed 3 bases and J shed 3 bases, with 9 bases lying between them. The CDR3 DNA reads TGTGCCAGCAGTGACGCGACATATGGAAACACCATATATTTT. It codes for CASSDATYGNTIYF.

The chain recombines TRBV12-5 with TRBJ2-7; TRBD2 matches at 11 bases. The CDR3 extends over 15 amino acids. Germline lookup yields CDR1 LGHNT and CDR2 FRNRAP. J lost 2 bases, V lost 1 base, and 1 base had no gene match. CDR3 loop: CASGLGSGGAYEQYF. The CDR3 coding sequence is TGTGCTAGTGGTTTGGGTAGCGGGGGGGCCTACGAGCAGTACTTC.

The chain carries TRBV10-3 and TRBJ1-1, with D perhaps matching TRBD1 (5 bases). This CDR3 has 13 residues. Germline loops: CDR1 ENHRY, CDR2 SYGVKD. V gave up 6 bases and J gave up 8 bases, with 16 bases separating them. CDR3 DNA: TGTGCCATCAGGAACACAGCGGGGACGGAAGCTTTCTTT. As protein: CAIRNTAGTEAFF.

This clone was observed a single time. The chain links TRBV7-3 to TRBJ2-1, with a tentative D call TRBD1 (6 bases). This CDR3 contains 16 residues. CDR1 and CDR2 from the germline V gene are SGHTA and FQGTGA. V shed 0 bases and J shed 2 bases, with 11 bases lying between them. DNA for the CDR3: TGTGCCAGCAGCTTAACGTCGGCAGGGGCCTACAATGAGCAGTTCTTC. Its translation is CASSLTSAGAYNEQFF.

J is TRBJ2-3 and V is TRBV18; 8 nucleotides align to TRBD2. The length of the CDR3 is 18 residues. Germline V CDR1 and CDR2: KGHSH, LQKENI. J was trimmed by 3 bases and V by 3 bases; bases with no gene match: 14. For the CDR3, the DNA is TGTGCCAGCTCACCTTTCGCCGAGGGTAGCGGGGTAACAGATACGCAGTATTTT. Translation gives CASSPFAEGSGVTDTQYF.

The chain links TRBV9 to TRBJ1-4; D unresolved. With 3 bases removed from V and 4 bases from J, the gap between germline ends came to 7 bases. The CDR3 totals 13 residues. The germline V gene has CDR1 SGDLS and CDR2 YYNGEE. CDR3 in DNA: TGTGCCAGCAGCGGGGGAGGTAATGAAAAACTGTTTTTT. Translating gives CASSGGGNEKLFF.

V usage is TRBV5-1 and J usage is TRBJ1-6; D not certain. Germline V gives CDR1 SGHRS, CDR2 YFSETQ. V was pared by 4 bases and J by 0 bases, with 17 bases between. The CDR3 has 18 residues. CDR3 coding DNA: TGCGCCAGCAGCCCAGGAGGTAGCAGCAGCTCCTATAATTCACCCCTCCACTTT. Amino acid sequence: CASSPGGSSSSYNSPLHF.